The 13 T cell receptor beta chains below come from one sample, sequenced in a study of blood T cell repertoires in COVID-19. The method was immunoSEQ multiplex PCR; TCRdb's version includes in-frame clones alone and lacks a portion of them. Of 200,000 to 250,000 clones listed, approximately 80% were seen once; the top ten hold 6.5% to 8.5%. The sequenced sample was PBMCs or T cells enriched from blood (not recorded which). These receptor sequences come from a woman aged 35 to 49 with acute COVID-19.

The chain has TRBV13 and TRBJ1-2; possibly TRBD1 for D (6 bases). Germline V gives CDR1 PRHDT, CDR2 FYEKMQ (reference sequence). V was clipped by 3 bases and J by 2 bases, with 22 bases between them. This CDR3 has 18 residues. The CDR3, as DNA: TGTGCCAGCAGCTTCACACTTAAGAATCAGGACAGAAACTATGGCTACACCTTC. The encoded protein is CASSFTLKNQDRNYGYTF.

CDR3 region: CASSLGASGSTGELFF. CDR3 in DNA: TGTGCCAGCAGCTTAGGGGCTAGCGGGTCTACCGGGGAGCTGTTTTTT. V is TRBV7-9 and J is TRBJ2-2, with 8 bases aligning to TRBD2. Germline V gene sequence: CDR1 SEHNR, CDR2 FQNEAQ (reference sequence). V was clipped by 1 base and J by 5 bases; unmatched bases: 6. The CDR3 is 16 amino acids.

The rearrangement links TRBV5-1 to TRBJ1-1; D ambiguous. The V and J ends lost 0 bases and 1 base respectively, with 10 bases between them. CDR3 length equals 15 residues. The germline CDR1 and CDR2 sequences are SGHRS and YFSETQ. The CDR3 region is CASSLGLGRNTEAFF. In DNA form, the CDR3 reads TGCGCCAGCAGCTTGGGATTGGGGAGGAACACTGAAGCTTTCTTT.

The chain links TRBV2 to TRBJ2-3; D might be TRBD2 (5 bases). The CDR3 covers 12 residues. Per the germline V gene, CDR1 is SNHLY and CDR2 is FYNNEI. The ends were cut back, 5 bases at V and 6 bases at J, with 9 bases in the middle. The CDR3 spells CASSTIADTQYF. Here the CDR3 DNA reads TGTGCCAGCAGTACGATAGCGGATACGCAGTATTTT.

The CDR3 region is CASSLGGEGELFF. CDR3 DNA: TGTGCCAGCAGCTTAGGCGGGGAAGGGGAGCTGTTTTTT. The rearrangement uses TRBV7-2 and TRBJ2-2, with D perhaps TRBD2 (6 bases). The CDR3 runs 13 residues. The germline gives CDR1 SGHTA, CDR2 FQGNSA. Trimming shortened V by 1 base and J by 8 bases, and 8 bases separated the two germline ends.

The chain combines TRBV3-1 (or the pseudogene TRBV3-2) with TRBJ2-1; TRBD2 agrees at 12 bases. Per germline, CDR1 LGHDT and CDR2 YNNKEL (reference sequence). The CDR3 spans 16 residues. Germline trimming cut 0 bases from V and 9 bases from J; bases unmatched to any gene: 6. The CDR3 loop reads CASSQDLRLAGVEQFF. CDR3 nucleotides: TGTGCCAGCAGCCAAGATCTGAGACTAGCGGGAGTTGAGCAGTTCTTC.

The genes are TRBV9 and TRBJ2-7; possible D gene TRBD2, 5 bases. Trimming pared 3 bases from V and 0 bases from J, leaving 10 bases between. The CDR3 covers 14 residues. Per germline, CDR1 SGDLS and CDR2 YYNGEE. The CDR3 sequence is CASSAGISSYEQYF. CDR3 nucleotides: TGTGCCAGCAGCGCCGGGATCAGCTCCTACGAGCAGTACTTC.

The V call is TRBV6-5, the J call TRBJ1-4, with D maybe TRBD1 (5 bases). V dropped 7 bases and J dropped 4 bases, with 13 bases sitting between them. The CDR3 consists of 14 residues. From germline, CDR1 is MNHEY and CDR2 SVGAGI. The CDR3 region is CASKSWQGNEKLFF. Here the CDR3 DNA reads TGTGCCAGCAAGTCATGGCAGGGTAATGAAAAACTGTTTTTT.

CDR3 sequence reads: CASSRGLGGSEKLFF. CDR3 DNA: TGTGCCAGCAGCCGAGGCCTGGGGGGGAGCGAAAAACTGTTTTTT. The genes are TRBV3-1 (or the pseudogene TRBV3-2) and TRBJ1-4, with D maybe TRBD1 (5 bases). This CDR3 region has 15 residues. The V end lost 4 bases, the J end lost 8 bases, and 17 bases lay between the germline ends. CDR1 and CDR2 (germline): LGHDT, YNNKEL (reference sequence).

This rearrangement joins TRBV18 to TRBJ2-7; D is unclear. V dropped 1 base and J dropped 2 bases, with 6 bases sitting between them. Germline V gene sequence: CDR1 KGHSH, CDR2 LQKENI. The CDR3 runs 13 residues. CDR3 coding DNA: TGTGCCAGCTCACCACAGCCCACCTACGAGCAGTACTTC. Its translation: CASSPQPTYEQYF.

This clone occurred a few times. Distinct nucleotide sequences in the sample also encode this CDR3. V gene TRBV6-5 combines with J gene TRBJ1-3; no firm D call. V lost 8 bases and J 0 bases, leaving 8 bases between the germline ends. This CDR3 is 13 amino acids long. Germline V lookup: CDR1 MNHEY, CDR2 SVGAGI. The CDR3 DNA is TGTGCCAGCTCAGGTCTCTCTGGAAACACCATATATTTT. Protein sequence: CASSGLSGNTIYF.

In its sample, this clone was seen a few times. The V gene is TRBV7-8, the J gene TRBJ1-5; D is unresolved. V was clipped by 1 base and J by 1 base, with 11 bases between them. CDR3 size: 16 residues. Germline CDR1 SGHVS, CDR2 FQNEAQ. CDR3 DNA: TGTGCCAGCAGCTTAGATGGTGGGAGAAGCAATCAGCCCCAGCATTTT. Its translation: CASSLDGGRSNQPQHF.

This clone was found once. The chain joins TRBV5-1 to TRBJ1-1; unclear D gene. V lost 1 base and J lost 3, with 10 bases in between. The germline gives CDR1 SGHRS, CDR2 YFSETQ. The CDR3 has 14 amino acids. As DNA, the CDR3 is TGCGCCAGCAGCTTGTACCTCGGAGACACTGAAGCTTTCTTT. It specifies CASSLYLGDTEAFF. Complete variable domain (other parts from reference TRBV5-1 and TRBJ1-1): KAGVTQTPRYLIKTRGQQVTLSCSPISGHRSVSWYQQTPGQGLQFLFEYFSETQRNKGNFPGRFSGRQFSNSRSEMNVSTLELGDSALYLCASSLYLGDTEAFFGQGTRLTVV.